This paragraph reports one T cell receptor beta chain. In the study's own analysis: Reference gene primer amplification gave nucleated cell count estimates. Measured with immunoSEQ multiplex PCR; TCRdb has only the in-frame clones, and not every one. Clone size and V and J calls were adopted from that table, with D and trimming inferred from the DNA. The profile shows about 89,000 clones, less than 80% of them singletons. These data originate in a study of blood T cell repertoires in COVID-19. Study at large: Acute-phase and convalescent COVID-19 samples originated in the United States, Italy and Spain. The analysed material was cDNA or gDNA that came from T cells, B-cell-depleted T cells, or PBMCs.

The CDR3 length is 14 residues. V lost 3 bases and J 4 bases, leaving 12 bases between the germline ends. Germline V gives CDR1 SGHTA, CDR2 FQGNSA. The genes are TRBV7-2 and TRBJ1-1, with D perhaps TRBD1 (6 bases). The clonotype was recovered from a woman older than 75 with acute or convalescent COVID-19. The specimen sequenced was peripheral blood. CDR3 sequence reads: CASSFQGFATEAFF. The CDR3 coding sequence is TGTGCCAGCAGCTTTCAGGGGTTTGCCACTGAAGCTTTCTTT.